These 6 T cell receptor beta chains share one sample of origin, sequenced in a study of blood T cell repertoires in COVID-19. Produced via immunoSEQ multiplex PCR; TCRdb's table is partial and in-frame only. The sample lists roughly 430,000 clones; nearly 90% were seen once. Sequenced: PBMCs or T cells enriched from blood (not recorded which). The origin of the receptors is a woman aged 18-29 years who had been exposed to COVID-19.

The chain combines TRBV6-2 or TRBV6-3 with TRBJ1-1, with TRBD1 as a possible D gene (6 bases). CDR3 length: 17 residues. Trimming pared 5 bases from V and 0 bases from J, leaving 19 bases between. Germline V gives CDR1 MNHEY, CDR2 SVGEGT. The CDR3 region is CASSQPKDRRLNTEAFF. For the CDR3, the DNA is TGTGCCAGCAGTCAACCCAAAGACAGGCGTCTGAACACTGAAGCTTTCTTT.

On this clone itself: The same CDR3 is also encoded by other DNA sequences in this sample. V gene TRBV7-3 combines with J gene TRBJ2-5; tentative D call: TRBD2 (6 bases). Deletions cut 5 bases from V and 2 bases from J, with 9 bases between. The CDR3 length is 13 residues. The V gene's germline CDR1 is SGHTA and CDR2 FQGTGA. The CDR3 coding sequence is TGTGCCAGCAGCCGCCTAGCGCAAGAGACCCAGTACTTC. Residues: CASSRLAQETQYF.

The genes are TRBV4-1 and TRBJ2-7; D ambiguous. The V and J ends lost 1 base and 0 bases respectively, with 7 bases between them. Germline CDR1 MGHRA, CDR2 YSYEKL. The CDR3 consists of 14 residues. This CDR3 reads CASSQGWSSYEQYF. For the CDR3, the DNA is TGCGCCAGCAGCCAAGGGTGGAGCTCCTACGAGCAGTACTTC.

The CDR3 DNA reads as TGCGCCAGCAGCTTCGGGGGGTCCGGAAGCTCCTACAATGAGCAGTTCTTC. This encodes CASSFGGSGSSYNEQFF. The chain carries TRBV5-1 and TRBJ2-1; the match to TRBD2 covers 7 bases. CDR1 and CDR2 (germline): SGHRS, YFSETQ. The ends lost 2 bases at V and 0 bases at J; junction bases unmatched: 8. This CDR3 is built from 17 residues.

The rearrangement links TRBV27 to TRBJ2-4; D is uncertain. Germline CDR1 MNHEY, CDR2 SMNVEV (reference sequence). The V end was cut by 0 bases, the J end by 9 bases, with 9 bases between. The CDR3 is 13 residues long. CDR3 nucleotides: TGTGCCAGCAGTTTATCGATAGGCGGCATTCAGTACTTC. Protein: CASSLSIGGIQYF.

CDR3 protein: CAISEGTGVYEQYF. The CDR3 DNA reads as TGTGCCATCAGTGAGGGGACAGGGGTCTACGAGCAGTACTTC. This sequence joins TRBV10-3 and TRBJ2-7; 10 bases line up with TRBD1. Germline-derived CDR1 and CDR2 are ENHRY and SYGVKD. Trimming removed 2 bases from V and 3 bases from J; junction bases left unmatched: 1. CDR3 length equals 14 residues.